This entry lists 16 T cell receptor beta chains sequenced from one sample in a study of cytomegalovirus exposure and HLA in healthy donors. Vbeta (60) and Jbeta (13) primers were used in the PCR. The table came from immunoSEQ multiplex PCR; TCRdb's copy has only in-frame clones and leaves some out. Seen here are about 190,000 clones, around 85% observed once, and the top ten hold 1%. Sequences were obtained from PBMCs. The receptors shown here come from a boy under 10 years old in good health and CMV-seronegative.

In its sample, this clone was seen a few times. This chain joins TRBV6-6 and TRBJ1-1; 9 nucleotides align to TRBD1. This CDR3 contains 14 residues. Germline assignment: CDR1 MNHNY and CDR2 SVGAGI (reference sequence). Trimming removed 5 bases from V and 4 bases from J; junction bases left unmatched: 5. In DNA, the CDR3 is TGTGCCAGCAGTCGACAGGGGGGGAGCACTGAAGCTTTCTTT. Translation: CASSRQGGSTEAFF.

This clone was detected once. The V call is TRBV28, the J call TRBJ2-7, with 8 bases lining up with TRBD2. Germline assignment: CDR1 MDHEN and CDR2 SYDVKM. The CDR3 covers 15 residues. Germline trimming cut 0 bases from V and 4 bases from J; bases unmatched to any gene: 5. The CDR3 loop reads CASSLWPGGPYEQYF. CDR3 nucleotides: TGTGCCAGCAGTTTATGGCCGGGAGGGCCGTACGAGCAGTACTTC.

As to this clone: In the same sample, other DNA sequences code for this CDR3. The genes are TRBV5-1 and TRBJ2-5; 8 bases match TRBD2. Germline loops: CDR1 SGHRS, CDR2 YFSETQ. This CDR3 contains 14 residues. Trimming at V came to 2 bases and at J to 1 base, leaving 1 base not matched to a gene. The DNA of the CDR3 is TGCGCCAGCAGCTTAAGCGGGAGCCAAGAGACCCAGTACTTC. Protein: CASSLSGSQETQYF.

The chain joins TRBV2 to TRBJ2-3; D is perhaps TRBD2 (6 bases). V lost 3 bases and J lost 4, with 17 bases in between. This CDR3 contains 16 residues. Germline V gives CDR1 SNHLY, CDR2 FYNNEI. In DNA form, the CDR3 reads TGTGCCAGCAGTGATCTCGGGGGAGTAGTGGCAGATACGCAGTATTTT. Residues: CASSDLGGVVADTQYF.

The chain combines TRBV6-1 with TRBJ1-2; D is perhaps TRBD1 (5 bases). From germline, CDR1 is MNHNS and CDR2 SASEGT. This CDR3 comprises 13 residues. Trimming left V 5 bases short and J 2 bases short, with 9 bases between. The DNA for the CDR3 is TGTGCCAGCAGTTTACAGGAGAACTATGGCTACACCTTC. It translates to CASSLQENYGYTF.

The chain links TRBV6-5 to TRBJ1-2; a weak D match, TRBD1 (6 bases). There are 15 residues in the CDR3. The germline V and J ends were trimmed by 8 bases and 8 bases, with 24 bases remaining between them. Germline CDR1 is MNHEY and CDR2 is SVGAGI. In nucleotides, the CDR3 is TGTGCCAGCTCTCCAATTGGGGAGGGGGTCTTCGGCTACACCTTC. Translated: CASSPIGEGVFGYTF.

CDR3 DNA: TGTGCCAGCAGTGACTCGAGGCGGGACTACAATGAGCAGTTCTTC. It codes for CASSDSRRDYNEQFF. The chain couples TRBV6-4 to TRBJ2-1; the D gene is possibly TRBD2 (6 bases). Trimming took off 0 bases at V and 3 bases at J, with 9 bases between the two ends. The CDR3 contains 15 residues. From germline, CDR1 is MRHNA and CDR2 SNTAGT.

The chain is built from TRBV4-1 and TRBJ1-2; 11 bases agree with TRBD1. This CDR3 comprises 16 residues. From germline, CDR1 is MGHRA and CDR2 YSYEKL. V was pared by 0 bases and J by 3 bases, with 3 bases of the junction left unmatched. In nucleotides, the CDR3 is TGCGCCAGCAGCCAAGAGTGGACAGGGGGCGACTATGGCTACACCTTC. Amino acids: CASSQEWTGGDYGYTF.

The V gene is TRBV28, the J gene TRBJ1-4; D unresolved. Deletions cut 1 base from V and 8 bases from J, with 11 bases between. CDR1 and CDR2 from the germline V gene are MDHEN and SYDVKM. The CDR3 extends over 14 amino acids. DNA of the CDR3: TGTGCCAGCAGTTTATCCGGTTTGCGGGAAAAACTGTTTTTT. Translation: CASSLSGLREKLFF.

The CDR3 sequence is CSALEETQYF. In DNA form, the CDR3 reads TGCAGTGCTTTAGAAGAGACCCAGTACTTC. The chain links TRBV20-1 to TRBJ2-5, with D unresolved. CDR1 is DFQATT, CDR2 SNEGSKA, per germline (reference sequence). The CDR3 runs to 10 residues. V lost 5 bases to trimming and J lost 3 bases, with 4 bases between them.

The chain combines TRBV5-1 with TRBJ2-3; 11 bases are shared with TRBD2. Germline V gene lookup returns CDR1 SGHRS and CDR2 YFSETQ. The CDR3 consists of 17 residues. V was pared by 0 bases and J by 1 base, with 4 bases of the junction left unmatched. The CDR3 loop is CASSLATTSGGTDTQYF. CDR3 DNA sequence: TGCGCCAGCAGCTTGGCGACGACTAGCGGGGGCACAGATACGCAGTATTTT.

The table lists this clone with a few counts. The chain is built from TRBV9 and TRBJ2-1, with 8 bases matching TRBD2. The ends lost 3 bases at V and 2 bases at J; junction bases unmatched: 13. The CDR3 runs to 18 residues. Germline V lookup: CDR1 SGDLS, CDR2 YYNGEE. The CDR3, as DNA: TGTGCCAGCAGCGCTCGATCTAGCGGGTCCGGGCCCTACAATGAGCAGTTCTTC. Translated: CASSARSSGSGPYNEQFF.

The genes are TRBV10-3 and TRBJ2-5, with a possible D match to TRBD2 (6 bases). This CDR3 spans 14 amino acids. Trimming cost V 3 bases and J 4 bases, with 12 bases left between them. Germline lookup yields CDR1 ENHRY and CDR2 SYGVKD. CDR3 protein: CAISEPGVGETQYF. The CDR3 coding sequence is TGTGCCATCAGTGAACCGGGAGTAGGAGAGACCCAGTACTTC.

This clone was picked up one time. This sequence joins TRBV15 and TRBJ1-3; weak D call: TRBD1 (6 bases). The CDR3 has 18 amino acids. Germline V gene lookup returns CDR1 LNHNV and CDR2 YYDKDF (reference sequence). V shed 0 bases and J shed 6 bases, with 21 bases lying between them. CDR3 residues: CATSRELRPRTAENTIYF. The CDR3 DNA is TGTGCCACCAGCAGAGAACTCCGGCCACGGACAGCAGAAAACACCATATATTTT.

This clone was counted a few times. The chain links TRBV9 to TRBJ2-7, with 14 bases that match TRBD2. Looked up from germline, CDR1 is SGDLS and CDR2 is YYNGEE. The CDR3 covers 16 residues. With 4 bases clipped from V and 3 bases from J, the junction kept 6 bases outside the gene matches. This chain's CDR3 is CASSPGLAGASYEQYF. The DNA for the CDR3 is TGTGCCAGCAGCCCGGGACTAGCGGGAGCGAGCTACGAGCAGTACTTC. The entire variable domain, with the rest obtained from reference TRBV9 and TRBJ2-7, is as follows: DSGVTQTPKHLITATGQRVTLRCSPRSGDLSVYWYQQSLDQGLQFLIQYYNGEERAKGNILERFSAQQFPDLHSELNLSSLELGDSALYFCASSPGLAGASYEQYFGPGTRLTVT.

The chain uses TRBV28 and TRBJ2-7; 11 nucleotides agree with TRBD1. The CDR3 runs 14 residues. The ends lost 4 bases at V and 6 bases at J; junction bases unmatched: 5. The germline V gene encodes CDR1 MDHEN and CDR2 SYDVKM. This chain's CDR3 is CASSSPGQGGEQYV. The CDR3 region has the DNA TGTGCCAGCAGTTCACCGGGACAGGGGGGCGAGCAGTACGTC.